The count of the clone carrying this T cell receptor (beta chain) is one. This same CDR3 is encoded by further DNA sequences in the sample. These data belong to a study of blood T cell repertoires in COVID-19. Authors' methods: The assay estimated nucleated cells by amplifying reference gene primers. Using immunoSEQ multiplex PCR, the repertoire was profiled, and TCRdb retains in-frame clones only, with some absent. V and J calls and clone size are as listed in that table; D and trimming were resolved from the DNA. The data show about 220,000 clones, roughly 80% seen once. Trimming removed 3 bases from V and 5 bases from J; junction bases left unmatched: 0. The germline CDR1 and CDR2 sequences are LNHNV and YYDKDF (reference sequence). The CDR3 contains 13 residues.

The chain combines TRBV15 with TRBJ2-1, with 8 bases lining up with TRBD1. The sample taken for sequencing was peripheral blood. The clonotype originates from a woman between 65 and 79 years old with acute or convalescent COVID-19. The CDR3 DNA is TGTGCCACCAGCAGGGGACAGGACAATGAGCAGTTCTTC. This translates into CATSRGQDNEQFF.